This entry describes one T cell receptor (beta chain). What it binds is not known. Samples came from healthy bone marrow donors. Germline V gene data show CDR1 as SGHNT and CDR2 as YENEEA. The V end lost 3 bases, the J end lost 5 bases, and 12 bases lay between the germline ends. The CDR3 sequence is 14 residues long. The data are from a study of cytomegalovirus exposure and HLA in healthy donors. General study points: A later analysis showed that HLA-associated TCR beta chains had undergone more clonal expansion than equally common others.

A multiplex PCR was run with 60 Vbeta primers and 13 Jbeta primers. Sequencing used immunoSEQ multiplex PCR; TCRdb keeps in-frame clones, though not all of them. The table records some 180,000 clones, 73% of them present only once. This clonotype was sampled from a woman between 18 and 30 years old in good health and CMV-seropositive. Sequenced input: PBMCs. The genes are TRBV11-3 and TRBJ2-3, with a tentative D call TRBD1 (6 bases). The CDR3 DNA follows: TGTGCCAGCAGCTTGAGGACAGAGGGAGATACGCAGTATTTT. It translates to CASSLRTEGDTQYF.